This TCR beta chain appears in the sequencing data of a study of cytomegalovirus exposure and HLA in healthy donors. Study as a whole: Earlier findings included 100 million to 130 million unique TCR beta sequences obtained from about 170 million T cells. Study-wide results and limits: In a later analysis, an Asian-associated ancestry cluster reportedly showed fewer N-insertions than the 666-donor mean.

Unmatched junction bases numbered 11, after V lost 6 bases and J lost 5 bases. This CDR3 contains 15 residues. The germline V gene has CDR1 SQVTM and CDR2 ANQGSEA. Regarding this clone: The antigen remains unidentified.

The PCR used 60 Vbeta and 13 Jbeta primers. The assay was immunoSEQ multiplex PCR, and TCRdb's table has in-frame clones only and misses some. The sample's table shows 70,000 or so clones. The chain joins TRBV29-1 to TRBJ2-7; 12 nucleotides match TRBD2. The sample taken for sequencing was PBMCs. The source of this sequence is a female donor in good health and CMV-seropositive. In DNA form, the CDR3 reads TGCAGCGTAACCGGCGGACTAGCGGGACCCAACGAGCAGTACTTC. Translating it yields CSVTGGLAGPNEQYF.